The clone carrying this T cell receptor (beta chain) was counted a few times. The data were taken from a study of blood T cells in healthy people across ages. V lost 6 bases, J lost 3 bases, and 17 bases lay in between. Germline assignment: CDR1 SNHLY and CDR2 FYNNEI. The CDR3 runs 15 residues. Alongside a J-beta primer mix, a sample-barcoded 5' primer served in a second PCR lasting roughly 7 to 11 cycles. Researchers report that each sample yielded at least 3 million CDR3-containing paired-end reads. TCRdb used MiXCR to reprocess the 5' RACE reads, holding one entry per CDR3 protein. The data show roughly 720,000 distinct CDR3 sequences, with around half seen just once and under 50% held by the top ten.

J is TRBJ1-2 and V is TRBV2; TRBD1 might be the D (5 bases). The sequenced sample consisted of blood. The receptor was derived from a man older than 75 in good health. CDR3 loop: CASRPSLGGDYGYTF. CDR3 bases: TGTGCCAGCAGGCCCTCACTGGGGGGGGACTATGGCTACACCTTC.